A single sample is the source of the 4 T cell receptor beta chains below, sequenced in a study of T cell responses to AZD1222 COVID-19 vaccine. The protocol was immunoSEQ multiplex PCR, while the TCRdb copy is restricted to in-frame clones and leaves out a portion. The data show some 79,000 clones, 80% seen once. The specimen was peripheral blood, collected 28 days after the second AZD1222 dose. These receptors originate from an adult who received the AZD1222 COVID-19 vaccine.

This sequence joins TRBV7-9 and TRBJ2-5, with TRBD1 matching over 7 bases. The length of the CDR3 is 16 residues. Germline loops: CDR1 SEHNR, CDR2 FQNEAQ (reference sequence). Trimming cost V 5 bases and J 0 bases; bases outside gene matches: 9. The CDR3 spells CASSRTWDSYQETQYF. The CDR3 DNA reads as TGTGCCAGCAGCCGGACCTGGGACAGCTACCAAGAGACCCAGTACTTC.

V usage is TRBV28 and J usage is TRBJ2-2; D remains unclear. Per the germline V gene, CDR1 is MDHEN and CDR2 is SYDVKM. The CDR3 spans 16 residues. The V gene lost 6 bases and the J gene lost 1 base, with 15 bases spanning the gap. This CDR3 reads CASSANKWGNTGELFF. Written as DNA, the CDR3 is TGTGCCAGCAGCGCTAACAAATGGGGGAACACCGGGGAGCTGTTTTTT.

This clone came up once. The V gene is TRBV7-9, the J gene TRBJ2-2; TRBD2 agrees at 7 bases. Per germline, CDR1 SEHNR and CDR2 FQNEAQ (reference sequence). The CDR3 spans 14 residues. V was pared by 5 bases and J by 6 bases, with 6 bases of the junction left unmatched. In nucleotides, the CDR3 is TGTGCCAGCAGCCTCGAGCGGGAAGCCGGGGAGCTGTTTTTT. This gives the protein CASSLEREAGELFF.

This clone has only one observation. The CDR3 nucleotides are TGTGCCAGCAGCCCCCCAGGGAGCTACGAGCAGTACTTC. This codes for CASSPPGSYEQYF. This chain uses TRBV11-3 with TRBJ2-7; D is tentatively TRBD1 or TRBD2 (5 bases each). CDR3 length: 13 amino acids. V lost 5 bases and J 3 bases, leaving 11 bases between the germline ends. Germline V gene data show CDR1 as SGHNT and CDR2 as YENEEA.